The TCR beta chain under discussion was sequenced for a study of control samples from healthy donors and cancer patients. TCRdb's copy holds only in-frame clones and misses some; the assay was immunoSEQ multiplex PCR. The table records about 100,000 clones, around four fifths of them present only once. This CDR3 is 15 amino acids long. The V gene's germline CDR1 is MRHNA and CDR2 SNTAGT. Germline trimming cut 4 bases from V and 2 bases from J; bases unmatched to any gene: 5. This clonotype originated in a man aged 25-45 years in good health. The material sequenced was blood. The chain is built from TRBV6-4 and TRBJ2-3; 8 positions match TRBD2. The CDR3 loop reads CASSVLAGSTDTQYF. The CDR3 DNA reads TGTGCCAGCAGTGTCCTAGCGGGTTCCACAGATACGCAGTATTTT.